Reported below is one T cell receptor (beta chain). The entry originates in a study of OX40 agonist ivuxolimab in advanced cancers. Study-level information: Ivuxolimab was administered intravenously to patients at 0.01 to 10 mg/kg every 2 weeks. Subjects had a mean age of around 63 years, with a range of about 23 to 79; around 84% were male.

The germline V and J ends were trimmed by 3 bases and 2 bases, with 17 bases remaining between them. The CDR3 is 16 amino acids. Germline V lookup: CDR1 KGHSH, CDR2 LQKENI. Assay: immunoSEQ multiplex PCR; the TCRdb copy retains only in-frame clones and omits some. The repertoire holds about 81,000 clones, with more than 80% as singletons. The TCR was taken from an adult with an advanced solid tumor such as melanoma, head and neck, liver or kidney cancer. This specimen consisted of CD4+ or CD8+ T cells sorted from blood, obtained in a trial of the OX40 agonist ivuxolimab. V usage is TRBV18 and J usage is TRBJ2-7; weak D call: TRBD1 (6 bases). DNA of the CDR3: TGTGCCAGCTCACCTGTCAGACCTCAGGGGCCCTACGAGCAGTACGTC. Translated: CASSPVRPQGPYEQYV.